This TCR beta chain was obtained from a study of cytotoxic CD8 clonotypes in ibrutinib-treated CLL. General study findings and limits: Rare overall, public clonotypes shrank or held steady under therapy. Clonality rose at ibrutinib response and fell back toward baseline at progression.

In its sample, this clone was seen a few times. The antigen remains unidentified. Sequencing used immunoSEQ multiplex PCR; TCRdb keeps in-frame clones, though not all of them. The data contain about 250,000 clones, 60% to 75% of them seen just once; the ten biggest clones take up 15%. The CDR3 runs to 13 residues. Trimming took 6 bases from V and 6 from J, leaving 14 bases between them. CDR1 SNHLY and CDR2 FYNNEI come from the germline V gene. The rearrangement links TRBV2 to TRBJ1-2, with D possibly being TRBD1 (6 bases). The sequence was obtained from a human donor with chronic lymphocytic leukemia. Here the sequenced sample was PBMCs, taken after 24 months of ibrutinib treatment. DNA of the CDR3: TGTGCCAGCAGCCCCGACGGGGGCGATGGCTACACCTTC. It is translated as CASSPDGGDGYTF. Based on the CDR3 plus reference TRBV2 and TRBJ1-2, the full variable domain is EPEVTQTPSHQVTQMGQEVILRCVPISNHLYFYWYRQILGQKVEFLVSFYNNEISEKSEIFDDQFSVERPDGSNFTLKIRSTKLEDSAMYFCASSPDGGDGYTFGSGTRLTVV.